These T cell receptor beta chains were read from a single sample in a study of identical twins. TCRdb ran MiXCR on the 5' RACE reads and lists one entry per CDR3 protein. Of more than 600,000 distinct CDR3 sequences listed, about 18% are singletons. These same records also appear under a second study, on T cells expressing NK-cell markers.

The sequenced sample was PBMCs. The receptors shown here come from a woman aged 18-30 years in good health. CDR3s include the opening cysteine and the closing phenylalanine or tryptophan. Fields, in order: D gene, clone size, V gene, J gene, CDR3 protein, CDR3 DNA. A D gene is named only where the DNA matches it firmly. Not every row has a clone size; where given, it reads once, few, many or a size class.

TRBD2,many,TRBV20-1,TRBJ2-7,CSARGTSGSGYEQYF,TGCAGTGCCAGGGGCACTAGCGGGAGTGGTTACGAGCAGTACTTC
TRBD1,few,TRBV9,TRBJ1-2,CASSPATTGGSGYTF,TGTGCCAGCAGCCCGGCGACCACAGGGGGTAGTGGCTACACCTTC
TRBD2,few,TRBV20-1,TRBJ2-1,CSALGTSGGHYNEQFF,TGCAGTGCCCTAGGGACTAGCGGGGGACATTACAATGAGCAGTTCTTC
-,-,TRBV4-3,TRBJ2-2,CASSQDPAVGELFF,TGCGCCAGCAGCCAAGACCCGGCAGTCGGGGAGCTGTTTTTT
TRBD1,-,TRBV20-1,TRBJ2-3,CSASSQGGTDTQYF,TGCAGTGCTAGTTCTCAGGGGGGCACAGATACGCAGTATTTT
-,-,TRBV20-1,TRBJ2-1,CSAGKGGGSYNEQFF,TGCAGTGCGGGTAAAGGCGGAGGCTCCTACAATGAGCAGTTCTTC
TRBD2,many,TRBV20-1,TRBJ2-3,CSARGPSGADTQYF,TGCAGTGCTAGGGGGCCTAGCGGAGCAGATACGCAGTATTTT
-,-,TRBV6-5,TRBJ2-1,CASRTEQFF,TGTGCCAGCAGAACTGAGCAGTTCTTC
-,few,TRBV12-3/TRBV12-4,TRBJ1-1,CASILSAGSTEAFF,TGTGCCAGCATCCTTTCGGCAGGGTCCACTGAAGCTTTCTTT
-,-,TRBV7-9,TRBJ2-7,CASSLPPREGYEQYF,TGTGCCAGCAGCTTACCCCCAAGAGAGGGCTACGAGCAGTACTTC
-,-,TRBV11-2,TRBJ2-1,CASSLVGADEQFF,TGTGCCAGCAGCTTAGTAGGCGCCGATGAGCAGTTCTTC
-,many,TRBV5-1,TRBJ1-1,CASSLAPDLSEAFF,TGCGCCAGCAGCTTGGCCCCTGACCTATCTGAAGCTTTCTTT
TRBD1,few,TRBV7-3,TRBJ2-7,CASSKGSLRDSSGEQYF,TGTGCCAGCAGCAAAGGGTCCCTCCGGGACAGTTCGGGTGAGCAGTACTTC
-,few,TRBV4-2,TRBJ1-5,CASSQGDNSNQPQHF,TGTGCCAGCAGCCAAGGGGACAATAGCAATCAGCCCCAGCATTTT
TRBD2,-,TRBV6-5,TRBJ2-1,CASSYRASGGGNEQFF,TGTGCCAGCAGTTACCGAGCTAGCGGGGGCGGAAATGAGCAGTTCTTC
TRBD1,few,TRBV6-5,TRBJ1-5,CASSYTGQSNQPQHF,TGTGCCAGCAGTTACACGGGACAGAGCAATCAGCCCCAGCATTTT
TRBD2,-,TRBV20-1,TRBJ2-3,CSAREAGGPSDTQYF,TGCAGTGCTAGAGAAGCGGGAGGGCCCTCAGATACGCAGTATTTT
TRBD1,few,TRBV5-1,TRBJ2-6,CASSRGDRLDLSGANVLTF,TGCGCCAGCAGCAGAGGGGACAGACTTGACCTCTCTGGGGCCAACGTCCTGACTTTC
TRBD2,many,TRBV11-2,TRBJ2-1,CASSSAATSGLDEQFF,TGTGCCAGCAGCTCAGCGGCGACTAGCGGGTTGGATGAGCAGTTCTTC
TRBD1,few,TRBV20-1,TRBJ1-1,CSAKGQGDWTEAFF,TGCAGTGCTAAGGGACAGGGGGATTGGACTGAAGCTTTCTTT
-,-,TRBV5-1,TRBJ2-3,CASSLRADTDTQYF,TGCGCCAGCAGCTTGCGAGCCGACACAGATACGCAGTATTTT
-,few,TRBV9,TRBJ2-1,CASSALATVPNEQFF,TGTGCCAGCAGCGCATTGGCCACGGTGCCCAATGAGCAGTTCTTC
TRBD2,once,TRBV20-1,TRBJ2-7,CSAMRVAGESNEQYF,TGCAGTGCCATGAGGGTAGCGGGAGAAAGTAACGAGCAGTACTTC
-,many,TRBV20-1,TRBJ2-3,CSATIDTQYF,TGCAGTGCCACCATAGATACGCAGTATTTT
-,many,TRBV12-3/TRBV12-4,TRBJ1-5,CASSPQGAGDQPQHF,TGTGCCAGCAGCCCGCAAGGGGCAGGGGATCAGCCCCAGCATTTT
-,few,TRBV6-1,TRBJ1-5,CASSDLGTPNQPQHF,TGTGCCAGCAGTGATTTAGGGACCCCCAATCAGCCCCAGCATTTT
TRBD1,few,TRBV5-1,TRBJ2-3,CASSRGQGSPDTQYF,TGCGCCAGCAGCAGGGGACAGGGTTCCCCAGATACGCAGTATTTT
-,few,TRBV7-9,TRBJ2-1,CASSFTLPPDEQFF,TGTGCCAGCAGCTTTACCCTCCCCCCCGATGAGCAGTTCTTC
-,many,TRBV5-1,TRBJ2-2,CASSSSGTGELFF,TGCGCCAGCAGCTCCAGTGGCACCGGGGAGCTGTTTTTT
-,-,TRBV29-1,TRBJ2-2,CSVRRDFSAGELFF,TGCAGCGTGCGCAGGGATTTTTCGGCTGGGGAGCTGTTTTTT
-,-,TRBV5-5,TRBJ1-6,CASSLGGLASPLHF,TGTGCCAGCAGCTTGGGCGGTCTTGCTTCACCCCTCCACTTT
TRBD1,few,TRBV29-1,TRBJ2-7,CSVGQLAYEQYF,TGCAGCGTGGGACAGTTAGCCTACGAGCAGTACTTC
-,few,TRBV7-9,TRBJ2-7,CASSLRGQDDEQYF,TGTGCCAGCAGCTTAAGAGGTCAGGATGACGAGCAGTACTTC
-,few,TRBV5-1,TRBJ2-3,CASSDRNTDTQYF,TGCGCCAGCAGTGACAGAAACACAGATACGCAGTATTTT
TRBD2,-,TRBV27,TRBJ2-1,CASSFGLGGGEQFF,TGTGCCAGCAGTTTTGGACTAGGAGGCGGGGAGCAGTTCTTC
-,few,TRBV6-1,TRBJ1-5,CASSSGQNQPQHF,TGTGCCAGCAGCTCCGGACAGAATCAGCCCCAGCATTTT
-,-,TRBV3-1,TRBJ1-6,CASRVGYNSPLHF,TGTGCCAGCAGGGTTGGATATAATTCACCCCTCCACTTT
-,few,TRBV30,TRBJ2-7,CAWSAGGPQYF,TGTGCCTGGAGCGCCGGGGGTCCACAGTACTTC